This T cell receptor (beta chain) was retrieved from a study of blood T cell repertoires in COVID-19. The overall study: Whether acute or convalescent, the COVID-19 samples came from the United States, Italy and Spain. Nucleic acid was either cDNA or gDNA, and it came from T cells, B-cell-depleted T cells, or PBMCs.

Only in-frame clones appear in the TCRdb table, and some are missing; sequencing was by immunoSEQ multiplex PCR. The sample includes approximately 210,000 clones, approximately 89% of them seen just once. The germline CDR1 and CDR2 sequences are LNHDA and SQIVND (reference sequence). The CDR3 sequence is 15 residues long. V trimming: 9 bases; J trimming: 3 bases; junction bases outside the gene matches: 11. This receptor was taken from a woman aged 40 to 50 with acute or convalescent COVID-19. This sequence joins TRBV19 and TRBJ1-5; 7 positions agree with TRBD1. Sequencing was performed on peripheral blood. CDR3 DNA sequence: TGTGCCAGCCTAAGCCAGGGGGTAGACAATCAGCCCCAGCATTTT. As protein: CASLSQGVDNQPQHF.